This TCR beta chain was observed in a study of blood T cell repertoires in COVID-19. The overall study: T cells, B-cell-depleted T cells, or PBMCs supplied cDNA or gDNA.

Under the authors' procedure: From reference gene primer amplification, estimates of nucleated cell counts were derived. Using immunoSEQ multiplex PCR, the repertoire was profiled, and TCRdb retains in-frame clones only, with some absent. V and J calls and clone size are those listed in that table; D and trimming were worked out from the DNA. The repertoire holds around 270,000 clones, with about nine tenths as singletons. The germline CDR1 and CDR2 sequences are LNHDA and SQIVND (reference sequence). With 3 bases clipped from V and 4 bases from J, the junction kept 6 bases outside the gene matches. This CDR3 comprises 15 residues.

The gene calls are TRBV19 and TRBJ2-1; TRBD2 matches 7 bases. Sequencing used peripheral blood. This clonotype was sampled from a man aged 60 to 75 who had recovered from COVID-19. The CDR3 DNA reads TGTGCCAGTAGTATGGGAGGGCTGCTATACAATGAGCAGTTCTTC. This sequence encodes CASSMGGLLYNEQFF.